The 32 T cell receptor beta chains below were found in one sample sequenced in a study of blood T cell repertoires in COVID-19. Data came from immunoSEQ multiplex PCR; TCRdb stores just in-frame clones and leaves some out. This table holds about 130,000 clones, about four fifths found once. The sequenced sample was peripheral blood. These receptors originate from a woman over 75 with acute or convalescent COVID-19.

The chain couples TRBV29-1 to TRBJ1-4, with TRBD1 as a possible D gene (5 bases). CDR3 size: 12 residues. Germline CDR1 and CDR2: SQVTM and ANQGSEA. With 7 bases removed from V and 7 bases from J, the gap between germline ends came to 13 bases. CDR3 nucleotides: TGCAGCGGTGGAGGGAGGGGTGAAAAACTGTTTTTT. Amino acid sequence: CSGGGRGEKLFF.

This clone was seen just once. V gene TRBV27 combines with J gene TRBJ1-2, with D possibly matching TRBD1 (6 bases). CDR3 length: 13 amino acids. The germline V and J ends were trimmed by 5 bases and 4 bases, with 11 bases remaining between them. The V gene's germline CDR1 is MNHEY and CDR2 SMNVEV (reference sequence). The CDR3 nucleotides are TGTGCCAGCAGTAAACAGGGTACCTATGGCTACACCTTC. Protein: CASSKQGTYGYTF.

This chain joins TRBV9 and TRBJ1-1, with unresolved D. Germline V gene data show CDR1 as SGDLS and CDR2 as YYNGEE. The CDR3 contains 13 residues. V was cut by 0 bases and J by 4 bases, with 7 bases left in between. The CDR3 DNA is TGTGCCAGCAGCGTAGCGGCAGGCACTGAAGCTTTCTTT. It encodes CASSVAAGTEAFF. Full variable domain (outside the CDR3, taken from reference TRBV9 and TRBJ1-1): DSGVTQTPKHLITATGQRVTLRCSPRSGDLSVYWYQQSLDQGLQFLIQYYNGEERAKGNILERFSAQQFPDLHSELNLSSLELGDSALYFCASSVAAGTEAFFGQGTRLTVV.

The chain uses TRBV6-6 and TRBJ1-2, with D uncertain. The CDR3 runs 15 residues. CDR1 and CDR2 from the germline V gene are MNHNY and SVGAGI (reference sequence). The germline V and J ends were trimmed by 4 bases and 4 bases, with 16 bases remaining between them. The DNA of the CDR3 is TGTGCCAGCAGTTTCCTTGGGGTGGGAGGCTATGGCTACACCTTC. It yields the protein CASSFLGVGGYGYTF.

This clone was seen only once. The rearrangement joins TRBV6-6 to TRBJ2-3; TRBD1 aligns across 8 bases. The CDR3 spans 15 residues. V shed 5 bases and J 1 base; nucleotides not matched to a gene: 5. Germline lookup yields CDR1 MNHNY and CDR2 SVGAGI (reference sequence). For the CDR3, the DNA is TGTGCCAGCAGTCTTGACAGGGGTGGCACAGATACGCAGTATTTT. Encoded protein: CASSLDRGGTDTQYF.

V gene TRBV9 combines with J gene TRBJ1-2; D unresolved. The CDR3 runs to 14 residues. Looked up from germline, CDR1 is SGDLS and CDR2 is YYNGEE. V was pared by 0 bases and J by 4 bases, with 10 bases between. The CDR3 sequence is CASSVGEYTYGYTF. The CDR3 bases are TGTGCCAGCAGCGTAGGGGAGTATACCTATGGCTACACCTTC.

This clone was observed a handful of times. The J gene is TRBJ1-2, the V gene TRBV7-2; D may be TRBD1 (6 bases). The length of the CDR3 is 16 residues. V was trimmed by 5 bases and J by 4 bases, leaving 20 bases between them. Germline V gene lookup returns CDR1 SGHTA and CDR2 FQGNSA. CDR3 protein: CASSAQPGAQSYGYTF. As DNA, the CDR3 is TGTGCCAGCAGCGCCCAACCAGGGGCTCAGAGCTATGGCTACACCTTC.

This chain joins TRBV5-4 and TRBJ1-2; D may be TRBD1 (6 bases). The CDR3 covers 13 residues. Germline V CDR1 and CDR2: SGHNT, YYREEE (reference sequence). The ends were cut back, 10 bases at V and 3 bases at J, with 16 bases in the middle. CDR3 sequence: CAVTRGADYGYTF. The CDR3 DNA sequence: TGTGCCGTAACGCGGGGGGCCGACTATGGCTACACCTTC.

Comment on this clone: Within the sample, other DNA sequences also encode this same CDR3. The CDR3 here is CASSYGLAGGPGTGELFF. In DNA, the CDR3 is TGCGCCAGCAGCTATGGACTCGCGGGGGGGCCGGGCACCGGGGAGCTGTTTTTT. The chain combines TRBV5-1 with TRBJ2-2; 9 bases line up with TRBD2. Germline loops: CDR1 SGHRS, CDR2 YFSETQ. V lost 3 bases, J lost 4 bases, and 13 bases stayed unmatched. The CDR3 has 18 residues.

The chain couples TRBV18 to TRBJ2-7, with 7 bases matching TRBD1. CDR1 is KGHSH and CDR2 is LQKENI in the germline V gene. The CDR3 has 13 residues. V was clipped by 4 bases and J by 4 bases; unmatched bases: 4. CDR3 residues: CASSLPGGYEQYF. The CDR3 DNA reads TGTGCCAGCTCACTCCCAGGGGGTTACGAGCAGTACTTC.

The chain links TRBV14 to TRBJ2-5; D uncertain. V was cut by 5 bases and J by 4 bases, with 14 bases left in between. The CDR3 runs 14 residues. CDR1 and CDR2 (germline): SGHDN, FVKESK. The CDR3, as DNA: TGTGCCAGCAGCGAAGGTTTATGGGCAGAGACCCAGTACTTC. Its translation: CASSEGLWAETQYF.

This sequence joins TRBV19 and TRBJ1-1, with D unclear. This CDR3 region has 15 residues. V was trimmed by 6 bases and J by 5 bases, leaving 19 bases between them. Looked up from germline, CDR1 is LNHDA and CDR2 is SQIVND (reference sequence). The CDR3 spells CASSSRKWEDTEAFF. As DNA, the CDR3 is TGTGCCAGTAGCTCGAGGAAGTGGGAGGATACTGAAGCTTTCTTT.

The chain uses TRBV19 and TRBJ2-3, with 10 positions matching TRBD2. CDR1 LNHDA and CDR2 SQIVND come from the germline V gene (reference sequence). V trimming: 1 base; J trimming: 7 bases; junction bases outside the gene matches: 17. The CDR3 loop spans 19 amino acids. The CDR3 protein is CASSIGASGSGLKLYTQYF. The CDR3, as DNA: TGTGCCAGTAGTATAGGGGCTAGCGGGAGTGGATTGAAACTATATACGCAGTATTTT.

The chain carries TRBV19 and TRBJ1-2; the D gene is possibly TRBD1 (5 bases). Germline CDR1 and CDR2: LNHDA and SQIVND (reference sequence). The CDR3 loop spans 13 amino acids. V was pared by 5 bases and J by 4 bases, with 11 bases between. The CDR3: CASSPRGTYGYTF. The CDR3 nucleotides are TGTGCCAGTAGTCCCCGCGGGACCTATGGCTACACCTTC.

The rearrangement uses TRBV10-3 and TRBJ1-1; D call uncertain. This CDR3 region has 12 residues. The germline V gene encodes CDR1 ENHRY and CDR2 SYGVKD. Trimming cost V 4 bases and J 3 bases, with 6 bases left between them. This CDR3 is CAISGQDTEAFF. The CDR3 DNA is TGTGCCATCAGTGGGCAGGACACTGAAGCTTTCTTT.

This chain joins TRBV3-1 (or the pseudogene TRBV3-2) and TRBJ2-2, with 9 bases matching TRBD1. The CDR3 has 16 residues. The ends lost 4 bases at V and 2 bases at J; junction bases unmatched: 5. Germline V lookup: CDR1 LGHDT, CDR2 YNNKEL (reference sequence). CDR3: CASSPRTGANTGELFF. CDR3 DNA sequence: TGTGCCAGCAGCCCGCGGACAGGGGCAAACACCGGGGAGCTGTTTTTT.

This chain links TRBV12-2 with TRBJ1-5; TRBD1 is taken as the D call from the table, unchecked against the DNA. TRBV12-2 is a recognized pseudogene. This CDR3 has 15 residues. The CDR3 DNA sequence: TGTGCAAGTCGCTCATACAGGGGGAGCAATCAGCCCCAGCATTTT. Its translation: CASRSYRGSNQPQHF.

The rearrangement joins TRBV2 to TRBJ2-1; D not certain. The germline gives CDR1 SNHLY, CDR2 FYNNEI. The V end was cut by 8 bases, the J end by 4 bases, with 21 bases between. CDR3 size: 16 residues. CDR3 sequence reads: CASPPPARTLYNEQFF. The CDR3 coding sequence is TGTGCCAGCCCCCCCCCTGCCCGCACACTATACAATGAGCAGTTCTTC.

The rearrangement joins TRBV7-9 to TRBJ1-4; the D gene is possibly TRBD1 (5 bases). Between the trimmed V and J ends, which lost 7 bases and 5 bases, there was a span of 20 bases. Germline V gene data show CDR1 as SEHNR and CDR2 as FQNEAQ (reference sequence). The CDR3 spans 16 residues. The CDR3 coding sequence is TGTGCCAGCACTCCGACGTCCGGGGGGGAAAATGAAAAACTGTTTTTT. Residues: CASTPTSGGENEKLFF.

Written as DNA, the CDR3 is TGCAGCGCCAAGAGGACAGGGGCTAGCACAGATACGCAGTATTTT. Translated, it gives CSAKRTGASTDTQYF. This chain joins TRBV29-1 and TRBJ2-3; 9 bases line up with TRBD1. Germline V lookup: CDR1 SQVTM, CDR2 ANQGSEA. V shed 7 bases, J shed 0 bases, and the junction held 8 bases outside the gene matches. This CDR3 is 15 amino acids long.

The V and J genes are TRBV21-1 and TRBJ2-1; the table's D call, TRBD2, was not checked against the DNA. TRBV21-1 is noted as a pseudogene. The CDR3 sequence is 19 residues long. The CDR3 region is CASSQRGAGDHERYNEQFF. The CDR3 coding sequence is TGTGCCAGTTCACAACGGGGGGCAGGGGACCACGAGAGATACAATGAGCAGTTCTTC.

This clone showed up just a few times. CDR3 sequence: CASSVGTASSYEQYF. The DNA of the CDR3 is TGTGCCAGCAGCGTAGGGACAGCGAGCTCCTACGAGCAGTACTTC. The gene calls are TRBV7-2 and TRBJ2-7; 7 positions match TRBD1. Looked up from germline, CDR1 is SGHTA and CDR2 is FQGNSA. The CDR3 loop spans 15 amino acids. Trimming took 5 bases from V and 0 from J; bases not matched to a gene: 7.

The V gene is TRBV14, the J gene TRBJ2-1, with TRBD1 matching 9 bases. The CDR3 consists of 16 residues. V trimming: 4 bases; J trimming: 7 bases; junction bases outside the gene matches: 11. The V gene's germline CDR1 is SGHDN and CDR2 FVKESK. The CDR3 sequence: CASSPRTGGAGNEQFF. CDR3 nucleotide sequence: TGTGCCAGCAGCCCTAGAACAGGGGGCGCCGGGAATGAGCAGTTCTTC.

The gene calls are TRBV5-5 and TRBJ1-4; 7 bases fit TRBD1. V lost 0 bases, J lost 0 bases, and 11 bases stayed unmatched. The germline gives CDR1 SGHKS, CDR2 YYEKEE (reference sequence). The CDR3 is 19 residues long. In nucleotides, the CDR3 is TGTGCCAGCAGCTTGGCGGGGACAGTAAGTCGTACAACTAATGAAAAACTGTTTTTT. It yields the protein CASSLAGTVSRTTNEKLFF.

This clone turned up a few times. The rearrangement joins TRBV5-1 to TRBJ1-4, with TRBD1 matching 7 bases. V lost 4 bases, J lost 7 bases, and 13 bases stayed unmatched. Per germline, CDR1 SGHRS and CDR2 YFSETQ. This CDR3 has 16 residues. The CDR3 DNA follows: TGCGCCAGCAGCCTCCCAACCGGGACAGATGGTGAAAAACTGTTTTTT. It codes for CASSLPTGTDGEKLFF.

This chain links TRBV19 with TRBJ2-7; 8 bases fit TRBD1. The CDR3 loop spans 14 amino acids. Unmatched junction bases numbered 4, after V lost 5 bases and J lost 1 base. Germline V gene sequence: CDR1 LNHDA, CDR2 SQIVND (reference sequence). The CDR3 nucleotides are TGTGCCAGTAGTGTGGACAGGGATTCCTACGAGCAGTACTTC. This encodes CASSVDRDSYEQYF. The complete variable domain, with remaining parts taken from reference TRBV19 and TRBJ2-7, reads DGGITQSPKYLFRKEGQNVTLSCEQNLNHDAMYWYRQDPGQGLRLIYYSQIVNDFQKGDIAEGYSVSREKKESFPLTVTSAQKNPTAFYLCASSVDRDSYEQYFGPGTRLTVT.

The chain uses TRBV7-8 and TRBJ2-1, with a weak D call TRBD2 (6 bases). The V end was cut by 0 bases, the J end by 0 bases, with 12 bases between. The CDR3 extends over 17 amino acids. Germline V CDR1 and CDR2: SGHVS, FQNEAQ. The CDR3 DNA reads TGTGCCAGCAGCTTAGCCGGGGGTACTAGCTCCTACAATGAGCAGTTCTTC. Protein product: CASSLAGGTSSYNEQFF.

The sample holds a few counts of this clone. V gene TRBV6-5 combines with J gene TRBJ2-3, with D possibly TRBD2 on 6 matching bases. V was cut by 4 bases and J by 0 bases, with 8 bases left in between. The germline V gene encodes CDR1 MNHEY and CDR2 SVGAGI. The CDR3 consists of 14 residues. CDR3 nucleotide sequence: TGTGCCAGCAGTTTCGGGGGTAGCACAGATACGCAGTATTTT. Residues: CASSFGGSTDTQYF.

The V call is TRBV5-1, the J call TRBJ2-1; 16 nucleotides agree with TRBD2. The length of the CDR3 is 19 residues. CDR1 SGHRS and CDR2 YFSETQ come from the germline V gene. V was clipped by 4 bases and J by 2 bases; unmatched bases: 9. CDR3 sequence reads: CASSPEGTSGRGAYNEQFF. In nucleotides, the CDR3 is TGCGCCAGCAGCCCAGAGGGGACTAGCGGGAGGGGGGCCTACAATGAGCAGTTCTTC.

This clone was observed a handful of times. The chain couples TRBV14 to TRBJ2-1, with 8 bases fitting TRBD1. Trimming at V came to 5 bases and at J to 5 bases, leaving 8 bases not matched to a gene. Germline V lookup: CDR1 SGHDN, CDR2 FVKESK. The CDR3 runs to 15 residues. CDR3 in amino acids: CASSVRQGMNNEQFF. CDR3 DNA: TGTGCCAGCAGCGTCCGACAGGGGATGAACAATGAGCAGTTCTTC.

This sequence joins TRBV7-8 and TRBJ1-2; D uncertain. Trimming stripped 3 bases from V and 8 bases from J, with 16 bases between. The CDR3 totals 14 residues. The germline gives CDR1 SGHVS, CDR2 FQNEAQ. For the CDR3, the DNA is TGTGCCAGCAGCTTTGGGCAGCCAGAGGGCGGCTACACCTTC. It encodes CASSFGQPEGGYTF.

This chain joins TRBV7-2 and TRBJ2-3; no clear D. The length of the CDR3 is 13 residues. Per germline, CDR1 SGHTA and CDR2 FQGNSA. V dropped 3 bases and J dropped 6 bases, with 10 bases sitting between them. Written as DNA, the CDR3 is TGTGCCAGCAGCTTTACCGTTCAGGATACGCAGTATTTT. Amino acids: CASSFTVQDTQYF.